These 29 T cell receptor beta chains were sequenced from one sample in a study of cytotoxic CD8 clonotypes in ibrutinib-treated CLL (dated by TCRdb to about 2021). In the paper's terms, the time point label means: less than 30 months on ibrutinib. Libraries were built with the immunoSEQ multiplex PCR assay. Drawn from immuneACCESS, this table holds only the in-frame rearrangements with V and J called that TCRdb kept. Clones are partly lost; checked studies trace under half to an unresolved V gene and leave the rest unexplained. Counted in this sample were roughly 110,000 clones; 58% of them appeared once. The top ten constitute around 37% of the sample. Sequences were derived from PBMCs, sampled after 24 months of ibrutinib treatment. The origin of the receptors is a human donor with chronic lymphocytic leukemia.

In DNA form, the CDR3 reads TGTGCCAGCAGCTTAGGTCTCGGGGTCTCCCGGGGGCGGGAGACCCAGTACTTC. Protein sequence: CASSLGLGVSRGRETQYF. The J gene is TRBJ2-5, the V gene TRBV11-3; D tentatively reads TRBD1 or TRBD2 (6 bases each). V lost 1 base to trimming and J lost 5 bases, with 23 bases between them. Per the germline V gene, CDR1 is SGHNT and CDR2 is YENEEA. CDR3 length: 18 amino acids.

The CDR3 nucleotides read TGTGCCAGCAGAGGGGGGGCGCGGTATGGCTACACCTTC. It specifies CASRGGARYGYTF. V gene TRBV25-1 combines with J gene TRBJ1-2; D possibly corresponds to TRBD1 (6 bases). CDR1 is MGHDK, CDR2 SYGVNS, per germline. CDR3 length: 13 residues. Trimming pared 6 bases from V and 5 bases from J, leaving 13 bases between.

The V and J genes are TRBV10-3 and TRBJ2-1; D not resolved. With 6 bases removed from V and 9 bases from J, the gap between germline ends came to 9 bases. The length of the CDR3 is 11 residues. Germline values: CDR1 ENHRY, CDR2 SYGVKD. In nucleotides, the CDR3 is TGTGCCATCAGCGGAGACGGTGAGCAGTTCTTC. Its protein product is CAISGDGEQFF.

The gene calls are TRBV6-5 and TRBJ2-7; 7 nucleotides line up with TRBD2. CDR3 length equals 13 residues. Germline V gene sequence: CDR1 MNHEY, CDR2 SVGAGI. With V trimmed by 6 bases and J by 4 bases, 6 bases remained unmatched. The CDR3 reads CASRAPGGYEQYF. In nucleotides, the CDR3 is TGTGCCAGCAGGGCCCCCGGGGGGTACGAGCAGTACTTC.

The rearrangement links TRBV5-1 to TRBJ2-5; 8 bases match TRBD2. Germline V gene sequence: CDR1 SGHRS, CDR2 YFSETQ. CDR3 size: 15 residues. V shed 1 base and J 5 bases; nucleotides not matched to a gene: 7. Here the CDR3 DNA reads TGCGCCAGCAGCTTGATTAGCGGGGCCCCTGAGACCCAGTACTTC. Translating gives CASSLISGAPETQYF.

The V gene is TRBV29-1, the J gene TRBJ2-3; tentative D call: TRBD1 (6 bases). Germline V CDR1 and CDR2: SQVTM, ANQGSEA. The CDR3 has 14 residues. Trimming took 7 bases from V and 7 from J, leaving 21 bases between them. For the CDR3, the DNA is TGCAGCGCTGGGGGCAGGGCAGTGATCCATACGCAGTATTTT. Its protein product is CSAGGRAVIHTQYF.

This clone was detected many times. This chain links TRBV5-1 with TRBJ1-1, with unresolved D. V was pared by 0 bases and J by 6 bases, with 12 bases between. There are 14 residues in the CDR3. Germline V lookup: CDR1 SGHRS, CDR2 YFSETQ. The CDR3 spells CASSLDVLGSEAFF. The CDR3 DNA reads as TGCGCCAGCAGCTTGGATGTCTTGGGTTCTGAAGCTTTCTTT.

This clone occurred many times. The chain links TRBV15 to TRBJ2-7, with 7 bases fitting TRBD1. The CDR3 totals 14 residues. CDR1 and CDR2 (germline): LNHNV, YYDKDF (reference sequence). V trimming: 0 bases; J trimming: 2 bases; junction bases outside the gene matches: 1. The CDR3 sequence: CATSREQGTYEQYF. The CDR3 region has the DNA TGTGCCACCAGCAGAGAACAGGGGACCTACGAGCAGTACTTC.

Here the CDR3 DNA reads TGTGCCAGCAGTCCTGATGGGTACGAGCAGTACTTC. Amino acid sequence: CASSPDGYEQYF. This chain connects TRBV7-9 to TRBJ2-7; D not resolved. CDR1 and CDR2 from the germline V gene are SEHNR and FQNEAQ (reference sequence). CDR3 size: 12 residues. V was cut by 6 bases and J by 4 bases, with 10 bases left in between.

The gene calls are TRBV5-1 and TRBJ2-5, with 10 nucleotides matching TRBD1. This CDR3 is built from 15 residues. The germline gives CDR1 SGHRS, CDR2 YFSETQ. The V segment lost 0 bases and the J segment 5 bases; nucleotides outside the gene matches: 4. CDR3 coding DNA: TGCGCCAGCAGCTTGGAGGGACAGGGGTGGGAGACCCAGTACTTC. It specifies CASSLEGQGWETQYF.

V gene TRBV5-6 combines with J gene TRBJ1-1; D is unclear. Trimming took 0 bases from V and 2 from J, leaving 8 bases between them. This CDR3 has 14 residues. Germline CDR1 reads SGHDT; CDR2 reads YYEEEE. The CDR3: CASSLVGRNTEAFF. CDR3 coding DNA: TGTGCCAGCAGCTTGGTTGGGAGAAACACTGAAGCTTTCTTT.

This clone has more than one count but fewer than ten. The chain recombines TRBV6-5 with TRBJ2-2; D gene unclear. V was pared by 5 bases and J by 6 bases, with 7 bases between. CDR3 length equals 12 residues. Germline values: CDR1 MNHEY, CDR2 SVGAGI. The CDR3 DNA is TGTGCCAGCAGTCAGGCTCCCGGGGAGCTGTTTTTT. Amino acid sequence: CASSQAPGELFF.

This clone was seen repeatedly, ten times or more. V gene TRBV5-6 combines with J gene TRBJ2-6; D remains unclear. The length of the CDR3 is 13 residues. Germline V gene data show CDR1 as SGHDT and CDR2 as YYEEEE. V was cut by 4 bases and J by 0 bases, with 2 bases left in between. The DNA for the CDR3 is TGTGCCAGCAGCCTCTCTGGGGCCAACGTCCTGACTTTC. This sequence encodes CASSLSGANVLTF.

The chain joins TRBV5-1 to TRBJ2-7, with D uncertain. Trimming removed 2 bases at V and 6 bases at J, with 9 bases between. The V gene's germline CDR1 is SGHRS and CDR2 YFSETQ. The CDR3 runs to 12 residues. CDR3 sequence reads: CASSFSGGEQYF. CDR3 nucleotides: TGCGCCAGCAGCTTTTCGGGTGGCGAGCAGTACTTC. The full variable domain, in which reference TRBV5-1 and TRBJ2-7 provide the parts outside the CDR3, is KAGVTQTPRYLIKTRGQQVTLSCSPISGHRSVSWYQQTPGQGLQFLFEYFSETQRNKGNFPGRFSGRQFSNSRSEMNVSTLELGDSALYLCASSFSGGEQYFGPGTRLTVT.

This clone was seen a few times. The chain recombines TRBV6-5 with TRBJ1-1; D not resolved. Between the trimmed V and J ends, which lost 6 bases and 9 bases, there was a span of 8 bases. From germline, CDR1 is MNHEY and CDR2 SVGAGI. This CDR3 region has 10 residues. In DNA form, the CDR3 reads TGTGCCAGCAGGACTAAAAAAGCTTTCTTT. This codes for CASRTKKAFF.

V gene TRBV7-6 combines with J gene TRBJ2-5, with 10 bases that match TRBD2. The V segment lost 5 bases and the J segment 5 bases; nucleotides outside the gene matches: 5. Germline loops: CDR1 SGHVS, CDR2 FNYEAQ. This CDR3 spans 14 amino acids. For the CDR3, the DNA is TGTGCCAGCAGCGAGCGGGGGGGCTGGGAGACCCAGTACTTC. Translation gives CASSERGGWETQYF.

The CDR3 bases are TGTGCCTGGAGTGGGGGGCTGGGGCAGTACTTC. This gives the protein CAWSGGLGQYF. The rearrangement uses TRBV30 and TRBJ2-7; D is possibly TRBD1 (6 bases). This CDR3 has 11 residues. With 1 base removed from V and 9 bases from J, the gap between germline ends came to 10 bases. Germline CDR1 GTSNPN, CDR2 SVGIG (reference sequence).

The CDR3 is CASSSLGVGESYNEQFF. As DNA, the CDR3 is TGCGCCAGCAGCTCGCTGGGGGTCGGGGAGTCCTACAATGAGCAGTTCTTC. The V and J genes are TRBV5-1 and TRBJ2-1; D possibly uses TRBD1 or TRBD2 (5 bases each). Germline values: CDR1 SGHRS, CDR2 YFSETQ. Trimming removed 3 bases from V and 1 base from J, with 17 bases in between. The CDR3 extends over 17 amino acids.

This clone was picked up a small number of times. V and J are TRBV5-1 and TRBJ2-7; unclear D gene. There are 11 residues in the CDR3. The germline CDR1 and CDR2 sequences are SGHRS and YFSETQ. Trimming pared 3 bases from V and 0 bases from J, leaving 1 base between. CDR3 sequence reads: CASSSSYEQYF. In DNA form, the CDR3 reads TGCGCCAGCAGCTCCTCCTACGAGCAGTACTTC. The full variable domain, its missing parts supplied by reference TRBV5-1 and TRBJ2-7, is KAGVTQTPRYLIKTRGQQVTLSCSPISGHRSVSWYQQTPGQGLQFLFEYFSETQRNKGNFPGRFSGRQFSNSRSEMNVSTLELGDSALYLCASSSSYEQYFGPGTRLTVT.

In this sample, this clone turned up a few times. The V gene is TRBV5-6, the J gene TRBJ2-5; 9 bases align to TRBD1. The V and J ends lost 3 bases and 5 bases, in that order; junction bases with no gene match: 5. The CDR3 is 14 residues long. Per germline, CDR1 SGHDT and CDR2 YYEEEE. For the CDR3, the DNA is TGTGCCAGCAGCTCCGGACAGGGGTCGGAGACCCAGTACTTC. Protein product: CASSSGQGSETQYF.

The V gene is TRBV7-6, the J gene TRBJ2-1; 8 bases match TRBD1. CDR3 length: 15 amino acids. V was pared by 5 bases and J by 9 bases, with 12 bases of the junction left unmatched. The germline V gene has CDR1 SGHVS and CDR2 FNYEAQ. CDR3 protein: CASSQMTGAQGEQFF. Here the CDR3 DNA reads TGTGCCAGCAGCCAAATGACAGGGGCCCAAGGTGAGCAGTTCTTC.

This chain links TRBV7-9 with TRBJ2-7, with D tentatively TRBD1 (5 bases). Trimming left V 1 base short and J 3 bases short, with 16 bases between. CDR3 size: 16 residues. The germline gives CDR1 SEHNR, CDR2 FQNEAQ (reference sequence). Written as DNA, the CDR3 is TGTGCCAGCAGCTTAGGTGGGGCCAGGCGTGACTACGAGCAGTACTTC. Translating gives CASSLGGARRDYEQYF.

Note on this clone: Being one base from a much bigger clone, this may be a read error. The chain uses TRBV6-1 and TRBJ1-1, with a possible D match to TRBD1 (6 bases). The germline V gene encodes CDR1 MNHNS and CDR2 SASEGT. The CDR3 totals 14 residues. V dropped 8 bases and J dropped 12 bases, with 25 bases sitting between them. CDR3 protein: CASQTTRQAPGTFF. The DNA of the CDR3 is TGTGCCAGCCAAACTACACGACAGGCCCCCGGAACTTTCTTT.

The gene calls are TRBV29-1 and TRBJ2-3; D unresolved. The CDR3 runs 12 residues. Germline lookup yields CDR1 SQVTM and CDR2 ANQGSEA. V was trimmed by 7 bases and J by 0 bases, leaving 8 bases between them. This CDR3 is CSASSSTDTQYF. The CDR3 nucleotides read TGCAGCGCCTCATCCAGCACAGATACGCAGTATTTT.

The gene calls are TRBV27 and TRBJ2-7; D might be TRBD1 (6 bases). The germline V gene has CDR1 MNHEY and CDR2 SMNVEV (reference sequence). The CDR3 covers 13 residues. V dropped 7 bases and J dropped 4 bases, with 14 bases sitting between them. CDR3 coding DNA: TGTGCCAGCAAGACAACAGGACAGTACGAGCAGTACTTC. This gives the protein CASKTTGQYEQYF.

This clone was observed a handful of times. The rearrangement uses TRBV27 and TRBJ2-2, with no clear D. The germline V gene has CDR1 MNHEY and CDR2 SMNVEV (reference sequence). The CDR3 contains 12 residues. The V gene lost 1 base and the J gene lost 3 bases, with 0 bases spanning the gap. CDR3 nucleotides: TGTGCCAGCAGTTTATACACCGGGGAGCTGTTTTTT. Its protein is CASSLYTGELFF.

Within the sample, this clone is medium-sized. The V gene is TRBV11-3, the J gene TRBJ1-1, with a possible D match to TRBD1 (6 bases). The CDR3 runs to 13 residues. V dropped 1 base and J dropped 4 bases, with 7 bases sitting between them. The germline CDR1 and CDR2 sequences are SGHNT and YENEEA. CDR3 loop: CASSLGQVTEAFF. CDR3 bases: TGTGCCAGCAGCTTAGGACAGGTCACTGAAGCTTTCTTT.

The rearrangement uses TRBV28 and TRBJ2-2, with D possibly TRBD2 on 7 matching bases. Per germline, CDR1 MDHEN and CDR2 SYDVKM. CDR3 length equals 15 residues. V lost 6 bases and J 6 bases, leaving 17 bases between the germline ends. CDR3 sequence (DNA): TGTGCCAGCAGGCCCCGGGGGGCGGGGGCCGGGGAGCTGTTTTTT. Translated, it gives CASRPRGAGAGELFF.

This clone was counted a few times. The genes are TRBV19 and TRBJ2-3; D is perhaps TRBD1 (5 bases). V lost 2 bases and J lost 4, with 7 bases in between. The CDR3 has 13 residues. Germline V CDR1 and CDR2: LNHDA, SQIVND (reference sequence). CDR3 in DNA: TGTGCCAGTAGTATACAGGGTGCAGATACGCAGTATTTT. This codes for CASSIQGADTQYF. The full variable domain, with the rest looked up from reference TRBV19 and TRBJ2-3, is DGGITQSPKYLFRKEGQNVTLSCEQNLNHDAMYWYRQDPGQGLRLIYYSQIVNDFQKGDIAEGYSVSREKKESFPLTVTSAQKNPTAFYLCASSIQGADTQYFGPGTRLTVL.